The clone carrying this TCR beta chain came up many times. This specimen belongs to a study of T cells in Graves' hyperthyroidism and ophthalmopathy. Amplification targeted TCR beta CDR3 regions from RNA transcripts. A first-round RT-PCR of the TCR CDR3 used the HTBI primer set. TCRdb re-called the multiplex PCR reads through MiXCR, storing one row per CDR3 protein. The sample lists about 350,000 distinct CDR3 sequences; about 18% were seen once. This CDR3 comprises 15 residues. V was pared by 6 bases and J by 0 bases, with 12 bases between. Fresh peripheral blood, approximately 10 ml, yielded the PBMCs.

The source is a woman in her late teens or twenties with Graves' hyperthyroidism. The chain carries TRBV12-3 or TRBV12-4 and TRBJ1-3; D unclear. Sequenced material: blood. The CDR3 nucleotides read TGTGCCAGCAGGGACTGGGCTTTCTCTGGAAACACCATATATTTT. It codes for CASRDWAFSGNTIYF.